A single sample gave rise to the 32 T cell receptor beta chains below, sequenced in a study of T cells in tuberculosis. The method was immunoSEQ multiplex PCR; TCRdb's version includes in-frame clones alone and lacks a portion of them. Counted here are roughly 60,000 clones, around 81% occurring once; the ten biggest clones make up more than 10%. Sorting used thawed, overnight-rested PBMC stained with anti-CD3, a viability dye and GMM-loaded CD1B tetramer. The CD1B tetramers carried C32 glucose monomycolate purified from Rhodococcus equi. Specimen: CD1b-GMM tetramer-negative cells sorted from PBMCs. Receptors originate from an adult woman with latent tuberculosis.

This clone has just a few counts. The chain joins TRBV6-1 to TRBJ2-1, with a tentative D call TRBD2 (5 bases). Germline V gene sequence: CDR1 MNHNS, CDR2 SASEGT. The CDR3 loop spans 15 amino acids. V was cut by 0 bases and J by 2 bases, with 8 bases left in between. The CDR3 reads CASSEAGRAYNEQFF. The DNA for the CDR3 is TGTGCCAGCAGTGAAGCAGGGAGAGCCTACAATGAGCAGTTCTTC.

This CDR3 is CASSAYSGRATDTQYF. Written as DNA, the CDR3 is TGTGCCAGCAGCGCCTATAGCGGGAGGGCCACAGATACGCAGTATTTT. This chain joins TRBV7-9 and TRBJ2-3; 11 bases agree with TRBD2. Trimming removed 5 bases from V and 2 bases from J; junction bases left unmatched: 6. This CDR3 comprises 16 residues. Germline loops: CDR1 SEHNR, CDR2 FQNEAQ (reference sequence).

The V and J genes are TRBV6-4 and TRBJ2-1; 12 bases fit TRBD2. CDR3 length: 15 amino acids. Germline assignment: CDR1 MRHNA and CDR2 SNTAGT. V lost 3 bases, J lost 9 bases, and 6 bases stayed unmatched. CDR3 residues: CASSDGLAGRAEQFF. The CDR3 DNA reads TGTGCCAGCAGTGATGGACTAGCGGGAAGGGCTGAGCAGTTCTTC.

J is TRBJ1-1 and V is TRBV11-3, with D perhaps matching TRBD1 (6 bases). Germline V CDR1 and CDR2: SGHNT, YENEEA. The CDR3 sequence is 16 residues long. V was cut by 5 bases and J by 1 base, with 17 bases left in between. The CDR3 is CASSEPRGRANTEAFF. The DNA of the CDR3 is TGTGCCAGCAGCGAGCCAAGGGGGAGGGCGAACACTGAAGCTTTCTTT.

The chain has TRBV27 and TRBJ1-4; the D gene is possibly TRBD1 (5 bases). Trimming stripped 6 bases from V and 2 bases from J, with 10 bases between. The V gene's germline CDR1 is MNHEY and CDR2 SMNVEV (reference sequence). There are 14 residues in the CDR3. The DNA for the CDR3 is TGTGCCAGCAGCCCAGGGTTCACTAATGAAAAACTGTTTTTT. It encodes CASSPGFTNEKLFF. Combining the CDR3 with reference TRBV27 and TRBJ1-4 gives the whole variable domain EAQVTQNPRYLITVTGKKLTVTCSQNMNHEYMSWYRQDPGLGLRQIYYSMNVEVTDKGDVPEGYKVSRKEKRNFPLILESPSPNQTSLYFCASSPGFTNEKLFFGSGTQLSVL.

The rearrangement links TRBV28 to TRBJ2-5, with a tentative D call TRBD1 (6 bases). V lost 3 bases and J lost 5, with 16 bases in between. The CDR3 sequence is 15 residues long. Germline CDR1 is MDHEN and CDR2 is SYDVKM. The CDR3 DNA reads TGTGCCAGCAGTTTTCGTAGGGACAATCGGGAGACCCAGTACTTC. Translation gives CASSFRRDNRETQYF.

CDR3 sequence: CASSPLSTEAFF. The CDR3 DNA reads TGTGCCAGTAGTCCCCTCAGCACTGAAGCTTTCTTT. V and J are TRBV19 and TRBJ1-1, with D unclear. The V gene's germline CDR1 is LNHDA and CDR2 SQIVND (reference sequence). This CDR3 region has 12 residues. V was trimmed by 5 bases and J by 4 bases, leaving 8 bases between them.

The chain uses TRBV11-2 and TRBJ1-1; unclear D gene. V was shortened by 0 bases and J by 1 base, with 6 bases between the two germline ends. The CDR3 runs 14 residues. From germline, CDR1 is SGHAT and CDR2 FQNNGV. CDR3 loop: CASSLDRQNTEAFF. CDR3 bases: TGTGCCAGCAGCTTAGACAGACAGAACACTGAAGCTTTCTTT.

The chain is built from TRBV28 and TRBJ1-5; a weak D match, TRBD1 (6 bases). This CDR3 spans 15 amino acids. The germline gives CDR1 MDHEN, CDR2 SYDVKM. V lost 8 bases to trimming and J lost 2 bases, with 16 bases between them. CDR3: CASALGGARNQPQHF. CDR3 DNA sequence: TGTGCCAGCGCCCTGGGGGGGGCTCGCAATCAGCCCCAGCATTTT.

This rearrangement joins TRBV9 to TRBJ2-2; 7 bases match TRBD2. The CDR3 spans 16 residues. V gave up 6 bases and J gave up 0 bases; unmatched junction bases: 8. Per the germline V gene, CDR1 is SGDLS and CDR2 is YYNGEE. The CDR3 protein is CASNGGSLANTGELFF. In DNA, the CDR3 is TGTGCCAGCAATGGCGGGAGTCTCGCGAACACCGGGGAGCTGTTTTTT.

The V call is TRBV27, the J call TRBJ1-2, with 8 bases lining up with TRBD1. Germline values: CDR1 MNHEY, CDR2 SMNVEV (reference sequence). The ends lost 5 bases at V and 11 bases at J; junction bases unmatched: 7. The CDR3 consists of 12 residues. The CDR3 is CASSRQGAGYTF. The CDR3 region has the DNA TGTGCCAGCAGTCGTCAGGGGGCAGGTTACACCTTC.

The rearrangement links TRBV2 to TRBJ1-5; the D is unclear. CDR1 is SNHLY, CDR2 FYNNEI, per germline. CDR3 length: 15 residues. Trimming shortened V by 2 bases and J by 0 bases, and 8 bases separated the two germline ends. This CDR3 is CASSERRSSNQPQHF. CDR3 nucleotide sequence: TGTGCCAGCAGTGAAAGGCGGTCTAGCAATCAGCCCCAGCATTTT.

J is TRBJ2-3 and V is TRBV5-1; TRBD2 matches 7 bases. This CDR3 is built from 17 residues. Germline assignment: CDR1 SGHRS and CDR2 YFSETQ. The J segment lost 6 bases and the V segment lost 5 bases, leaving 18 bases of the junction unmatched. The CDR3 region is CASSYYPGTTVVDTQYF. The DNA for the CDR3 is TGCGCCAGCAGTTACTACCCCGGGACTACCGTCGTGGATACGCAGTATTTT.

The chain has TRBV9 and TRBJ1-1; weak D call: TRBD1 (5 bases). V was pared by 1 base and J by 3 bases, with 13 bases between. In germline, CDR1 is SGDLS, CDR2 YYNGEE. This CDR3 comprises 15 residues. This chain's CDR3 is CASSVLPDTDTEAFF. CDR3 in DNA: TGTGCCAGCAGCGTATTGCCGGACACGGACACTGAAGCTTTCTTT.

The rearrangement uses TRBV18 and TRBJ1-6, with D perhaps matching TRBD1 (5 bases). V lost 5 bases, J lost 4 bases, and 12 bases lay in between. Looked up from germline, CDR1 is KGHSH and CDR2 is LQKENI. CDR3 length equals 15 residues. DNA of the CDR3: TGTGCCAGCTCAACTAACACAGGATATAATTCACCCCTCCACTTT. It yields the protein CASSTNTGYNSPLHF.

The chain carries TRBV10-3 and TRBJ1-1; the D gene is possibly TRBD1 (5 bases). Germline CDR1 reads ENHRY; CDR2 reads SYGVKD. The CDR3 spans 15 residues. The germline V and J ends were trimmed by 0 bases and 5 bases, with 13 bases remaining between them. The CDR3 loop reads CAISESRRAGTEAFF. CDR3 DNA: TGTGCCATCAGTGAGTCTCGCAGGGCGGGAACTGAAGCTTTCTTT.

V is TRBV5-5 and J is TRBJ1-2, with 7 nucleotides matching TRBD1. The ends lost 5 bases at V and 4 bases at J; junction bases unmatched: 5. The CDR3 loop spans 13 amino acids. Per the germline V gene, CDR1 is SGHKS and CDR2 is YYEKEE (reference sequence). CDR3 nucleotide sequence: TGTGCCAGCAGTGGGACAGTCGTCTATGGCTACACCTTC. As protein: CASSGTVVYGYTF.

This clone has only a few counts. The V and J genes are TRBV19 and TRBJ1-3; D is perhaps TRBD1 (6 bases). The length of the CDR3 is 14 residues. Trimming removed 8 bases from V and 0 bases from J, with 11 bases in between. In germline, CDR1 is LNHDA, CDR2 SQIVND (reference sequence). In DNA, the CDR3 is TGTGCCAGTGGGACATCAAGCTCTGGAAACACCATATATTTT. This gives the protein CASGTSSSGNTIYF. The complete variable domain, with remaining parts taken from reference TRBV19 and TRBJ1-3, reads DGGITQSPKYLFRKEGQNVTLSCEQNLNHDAMYWYRQDPGQGLRLIYYSQIVNDFQKGDIAEGYSVSREKKESFPLTVTSAQKNPTAFYLCASGTSSSGNTIYFGEGSWLTVV.

The chain has TRBV11-2 and TRBJ2-7; 13 bases fit TRBD2. The CDR3 contains 18 residues. The junction had 12 bases not matched to a gene; V was cut back by 5 bases and J by 2 bases. Germline V gene lookup returns CDR1 SGHAT and CDR2 FQNNGV. This chain's CDR3 is CASSPRGLAGLRAYEQYF. The CDR3 coding sequence is TGTGCCAGCAGCCCCCGGGGACTAGCGGGACTAAGGGCCTACGAGCAGTACTTC.

The rearrangement links TRBV11-2 to TRBJ1-1, with D unresolved. V lost 5 bases and J lost 5, with 9 bases in between. Per germline, CDR1 SGHAT and CDR2 FQNNGV. The CDR3 length is 12 residues. The CDR3 DNA follows: TGTGCCAGCAGCCCCCGGGGAACTGAAGCTTTCTTT. Amino acids: CASSPRGTEAFF.

V is TRBV5-5 and J is TRBJ1-6; D is ambiguous. V shed 0 bases and J shed 8 bases, with 6 bases lying between them. This CDR3 region has 13 residues. Germline CDR1 reads SGHKS; CDR2 reads YYEKEE (reference sequence). CDR3 sequence reads: CASSLERDSPLHF. For the CDR3, the DNA is TGTGCCAGCAGCTTGGAAAGAGATTCACCCCTCCACTTT.

The chain joins TRBV18 to TRBJ2-1, with 9 bases that match TRBD2. The CDR3 sequence is 15 residues long. The germline gives CDR1 KGHSH, CDR2 LQKENI. With 5 bases clipped from V and 7 bases from J, the junction kept 9 bases outside the gene matches. The CDR3 bases are TGTGCCAGCTCAAGCAGCGGGGGGAAGGGTAATGAGCAGTTCTTC. Encoded protein: CASSSSGGKGNEQFF.

This rearrangement joins TRBV28 to TRBJ2-5; perhaps TRBD1 as D (6 bases). Between the trimmed V and J ends, which lost 2 bases and 2 bases, there was a span of 9 bases. The germline gives CDR1 MDHEN, CDR2 SYDVKM. The CDR3 spans 14 residues. The CDR3 reads CASSLGGLQETQYF. The CDR3 coding sequence is TGTGCCAGCAGTTTAGGGGGCCTACAAGAGACCCAGTACTTC. The variable domain in full, with the rest retrieved from reference TRBV28 and TRBJ2-5, is DVKVTQSSRYLVKRTGEKVFLECVQDMDHENMFWYRQDPGLGLRLIYFSYDVKMKEKGDIPEGYSVSREKKERFSLILESASTNQTSMYLCASSLGGLQETQYFGPGTRLLVL.

The CDR3 reads CASSIRDRPYGYTF. The CDR3 nucleotides are TGTGCCAGTAGTATAAGGGACAGACCCTATGGCTACACCTTC. V usage is TRBV19 and J usage is TRBJ1-2; 7 nucleotides line up with TRBD1. There are 14 residues in the CDR3. Looked up from germline, CDR1 is LNHDA and CDR2 is SQIVND (reference sequence). Trimming took 2 bases from V and 4 from J; bases not matched to a gene: 4.

V and J are TRBV7-9 and TRBJ2-3; 9 bases align to TRBD2. Unmatched junction bases numbered 10, after V lost 4 bases and J lost 2 bases. Germline values: CDR1 SEHNR, CDR2 FQNEAQ (reference sequence). This CDR3 has 17 residues. The CDR3 region is CASSSLAGGMITDTQYF. CDR3 bases: TGTGCCAGCAGCTCACTAGCGGGCGGGATGATCACAGATACGCAGTATTTT.

The gene calls are TRBV9 and TRBJ2-1; D perhaps matches TRBD1 (6 bases). The CDR3 extends over 17 amino acids. V lost 4 bases and J 5 bases, leaving 22 bases between the germline ends. CDR1 is SGDLS, CDR2 YYNGEE, per germline. The chain's CDR3 is CASSSGSGHITNNEQFF. As DNA, the CDR3 is TGTGCCAGCAGCTCCGGGTCGGGACATATTACAAACAATGAGCAGTTCTTC.

A few counts support this clone. V is TRBV29-1 and J is TRBJ2-2; D remains unclear. V was shortened by 3 bases and J by 5 bases, with 10 bases between the two germline ends. Germline V CDR1 and CDR2: SQVTM, ANQGSEA. This CDR3 comprises 13 residues. CDR3 loop: CSVDGQTTGELFF. Written as DNA, the CDR3 is TGCAGCGTTGACGGTCAGACAACCGGGGAGCTGTTTTTT.

V gene TRBV28 combines with J gene TRBJ2-7, with D maybe TRBD2 (7 bases). This CDR3 spans 15 amino acids. Germline CDR1 reads MDHEN; CDR2 reads SYDVKM. Deletions cut 6 bases from V and 0 bases from J, with 15 bases between. The CDR3 loop reads CASSPRGGPSYEQYF. CDR3 DNA: TGTGCCAGCAGCCCCAGGGGAGGGCCCTCCTACGAGCAGTACTTC.

J is TRBJ1-2 and V is TRBV28; D gene uncertain. Germline-derived CDR1 and CDR2 are MDHEN and SYDVKM. Trimming cost V 3 bases and J 3 bases, with 11 bases left between them. The CDR3 covers 14 residues. This CDR3 reads CASSFPRVHYGYTF. The CDR3 DNA is TGTGCCAGCAGTTTCCCCCGTGTCCACTATGGCTACACCTTC.

The V gene is TRBV5-1, the J gene TRBJ1-1, with 8 nucleotides matching TRBD1. Germline CDR1 and CDR2: SGHRS and YFSETQ. The ends lost 0 bases at V and 0 bases at J; junction bases unmatched: 4. The CDR3 is made up of 16 amino acids. The CDR3 DNA follows: TGCGCCAGCAGCTTGGCTCAGGGGGCGTTGAACACTGAAGCTTTCTTT. Its protein is CASSLAQGALNTEAFF.

The CDR3 spells CASSQATSGGRGVTDTQYF. In DNA, the CDR3 is TGTGCCAGTAGCCAGGCCACTAGCGGGGGGCGAGGAGTAACAGATACGCAGTATTTT. This chain links TRBV19 with TRBJ2-3; 12 bases match TRBD2. J lost 3 bases, V lost 6 bases, and 16 bases had no gene match. CDR3 size: 19 residues. Looked up from germline, CDR1 is LNHDA and CDR2 is SQIVND (reference sequence).

The CDR3 nucleotides read TGTGCCAGCAGCCTCCCTGGGGGCGGCATTCAGTACTTC. Translating it yields CASSLPGGGIQYF. This sequence joins TRBV5-4 and TRBJ2-4; D perhaps matches TRBD1 (6 bases). V was trimmed by 4 bases and J by 9 bases, leaving 14 bases between them. From germline, CDR1 is SGHNT and CDR2 YYREEE (reference sequence). The CDR3 extends over 13 amino acids.